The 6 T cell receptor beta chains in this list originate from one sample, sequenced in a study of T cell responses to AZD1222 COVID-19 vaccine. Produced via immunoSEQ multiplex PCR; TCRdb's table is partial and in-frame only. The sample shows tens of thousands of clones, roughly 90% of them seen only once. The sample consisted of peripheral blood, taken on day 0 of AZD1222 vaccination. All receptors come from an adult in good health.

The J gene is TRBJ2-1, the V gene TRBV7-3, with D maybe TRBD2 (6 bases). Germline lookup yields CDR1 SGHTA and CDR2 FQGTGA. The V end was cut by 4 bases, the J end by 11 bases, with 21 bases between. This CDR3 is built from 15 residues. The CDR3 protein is CASSYNQGLSQKQFF. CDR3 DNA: TGTGCCAGCAGCTACAACCAGGGACTTAGCCAAAAGCAGTTCTTC.

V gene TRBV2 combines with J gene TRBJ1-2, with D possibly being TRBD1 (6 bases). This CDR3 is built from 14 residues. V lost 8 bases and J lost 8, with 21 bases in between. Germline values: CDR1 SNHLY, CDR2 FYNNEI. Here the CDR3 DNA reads TGTGCCAGCTCCTCTCCTAGAGGGGGAGAGGGCTACACCTTC. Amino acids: CASSSPRGGEGYTF.

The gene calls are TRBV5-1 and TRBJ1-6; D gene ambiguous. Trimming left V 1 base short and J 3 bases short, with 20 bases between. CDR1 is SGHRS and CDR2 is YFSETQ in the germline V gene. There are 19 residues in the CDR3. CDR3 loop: CASSLFSAGDLLYNSPLHF. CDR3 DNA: TGCGCCAGCAGCTTGTTTTCGGCAGGCGACCTGCTCTATAATTCACCCCTCCACTTT.

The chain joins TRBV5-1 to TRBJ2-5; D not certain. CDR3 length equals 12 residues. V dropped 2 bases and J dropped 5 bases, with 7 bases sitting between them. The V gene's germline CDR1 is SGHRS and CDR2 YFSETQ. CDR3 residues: CASSLGLETQYF. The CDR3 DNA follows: TGCGCCAGCAGCTTAGGTCTGGAGACCCAGTACTTC.

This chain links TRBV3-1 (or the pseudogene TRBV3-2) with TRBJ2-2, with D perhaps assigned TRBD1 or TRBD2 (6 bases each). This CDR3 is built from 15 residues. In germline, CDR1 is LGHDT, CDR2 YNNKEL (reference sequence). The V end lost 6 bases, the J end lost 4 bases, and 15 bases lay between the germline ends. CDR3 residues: CASRGGWGFTGELFF. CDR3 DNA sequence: TGTGCCAGCAGGGGGGGCTGGGGTTTCACCGGGGAGCTGTTTTTT.

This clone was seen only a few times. The CDR3 DNA reads as TGTGCCAGCAGCTTGGAAGTACTAGCGGGTTTCTCCTACAATGAGCAGTTCTTC. Translated, it gives CASSLEVLAGFSYNEQFF. The rearrangement links TRBV5-6 to TRBJ2-1, with 9 nucleotides matching TRBD2. The CDR3 extends over 18 amino acids. CDR1 and CDR2 from the germline V gene are SGHDT and YYEEEE. The junction had 7 bases not matched to a gene; V was cut back by 0 bases and J by 0 bases. The full variable domain, in which reference TRBV5-6 and TRBJ2-1 provide the parts outside the CDR3, is DAGVTQSPTHLIKTRGQQVTLRCSPKSGHDTVSWYQQALGQGPQFIFQYYEEEERQRGNFPDRFSGHQFPNYSSELNVNALLLGDSALYLCASSLEVLAGFSYNEQFFGPGTRLTVL.